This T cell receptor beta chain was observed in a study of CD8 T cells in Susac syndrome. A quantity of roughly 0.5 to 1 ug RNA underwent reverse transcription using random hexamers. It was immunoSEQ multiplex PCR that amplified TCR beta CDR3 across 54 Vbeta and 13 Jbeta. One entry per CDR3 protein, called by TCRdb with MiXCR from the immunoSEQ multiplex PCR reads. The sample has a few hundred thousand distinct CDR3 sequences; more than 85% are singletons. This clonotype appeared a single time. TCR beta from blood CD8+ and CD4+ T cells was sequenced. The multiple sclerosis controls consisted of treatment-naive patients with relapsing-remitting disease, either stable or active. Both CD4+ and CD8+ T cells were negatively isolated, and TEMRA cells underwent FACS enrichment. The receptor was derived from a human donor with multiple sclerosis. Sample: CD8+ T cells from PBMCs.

This CDR3 is CATSGQRLRQPQHF. The CDR3 DNA follows: TGTGCCACCAGCGGCCAAAGGTTGCGGCAGCCCCAGCATTTT. The chain joins TRBV15 to TRBJ1-5; D ambiguous. The germline gives CDR1 LNHNV, CDR2 YYDKDF (reference sequence). The CDR3 consists of 14 residues. V was trimmed by 5 bases and J by 7 bases, leaving 15 bases between them.